Given below is one TCR beta chain in context. The data stem from a study of OX40 agonist ivuxolimab in advanced cancers. Here immunoSEQ multiplex PCR was the method, and the copy in TCRdb shows in-frame clones only, minus some. The sample contains 35,000 to 55,000 clones, about 95% of which appear only once. The germline V gene has CDR1 SGHRS and CDR2 YFSETQ. Trimming took off 4 bases at V and 0 bases at J, with 11 bases between the two ends. This CDR3 has 14 residues. The V call is TRBV5-1, the J call TRBJ2-7; possible D gene TRBD1, 5 bases. The clonotype originates from an adult with an advanced solid tumor such as melanoma, head and neck, liver or kidney cancer. The material sequenced was CD4+ or CD8+ T cells sorted from blood, taken in a trial of the OX40 agonist ivuxolimab. The CDR3 loop reads CASSIQELSYEQYF. The CDR3 bases are TGCGCCAGCAGCATACAGGAGCTCTCCTACGAGCAGTACTTC.